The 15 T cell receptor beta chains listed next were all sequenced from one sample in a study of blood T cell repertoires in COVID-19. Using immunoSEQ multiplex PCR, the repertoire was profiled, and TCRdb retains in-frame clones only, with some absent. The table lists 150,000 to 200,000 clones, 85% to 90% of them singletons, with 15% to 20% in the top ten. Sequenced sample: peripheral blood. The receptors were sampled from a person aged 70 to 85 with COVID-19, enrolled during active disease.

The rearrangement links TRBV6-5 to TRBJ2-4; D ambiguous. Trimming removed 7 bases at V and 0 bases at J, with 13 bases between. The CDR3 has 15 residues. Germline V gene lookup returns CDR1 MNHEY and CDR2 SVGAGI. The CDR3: CASKQNPAAKNIQYF. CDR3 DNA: TGTGCCAGCAAACAGAATCCGGCAGCCAAAAACATTCAGTACTTC.

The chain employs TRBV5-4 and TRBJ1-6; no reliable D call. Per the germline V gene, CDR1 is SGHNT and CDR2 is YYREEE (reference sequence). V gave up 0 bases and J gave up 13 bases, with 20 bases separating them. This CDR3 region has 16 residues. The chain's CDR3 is CASSLDRDPNLSPLHF. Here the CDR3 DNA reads TGTGCCAGCAGCTTGGATCGAGATCCGAATTTATCGCCCCTCCACTTT.

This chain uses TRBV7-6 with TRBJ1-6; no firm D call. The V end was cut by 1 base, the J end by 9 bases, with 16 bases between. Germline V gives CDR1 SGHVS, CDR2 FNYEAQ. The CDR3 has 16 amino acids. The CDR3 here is CASSLVLGPGSSPLHF. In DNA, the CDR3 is TGTGCCAGCAGCTTAGTACTTGGTCCCGGTAGTTCACCCCTCCACTTT.

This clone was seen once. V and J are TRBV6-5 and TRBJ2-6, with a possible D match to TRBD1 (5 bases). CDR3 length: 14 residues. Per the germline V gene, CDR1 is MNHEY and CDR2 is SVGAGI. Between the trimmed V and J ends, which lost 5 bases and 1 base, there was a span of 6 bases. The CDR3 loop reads CASSRGSGANVLTF. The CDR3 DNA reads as TGTGCCAGCAGTAGGGGTTCTGGGGCCAACGTCCTGACTTTC.

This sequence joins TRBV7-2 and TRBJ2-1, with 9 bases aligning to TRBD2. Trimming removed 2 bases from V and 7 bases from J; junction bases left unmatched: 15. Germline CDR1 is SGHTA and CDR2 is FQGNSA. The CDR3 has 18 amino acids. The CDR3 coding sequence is TGTGCCAGCAGCTTACTCGCGAGTTTAGCGGGAGATAATAATGAGCAGTTCTTC. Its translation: CASSLLASLAGDNNEQFF.

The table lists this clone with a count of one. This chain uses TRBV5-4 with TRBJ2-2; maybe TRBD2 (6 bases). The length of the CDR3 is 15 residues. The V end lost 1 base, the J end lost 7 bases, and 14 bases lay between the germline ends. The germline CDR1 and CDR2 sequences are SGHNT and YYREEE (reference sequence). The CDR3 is CASSLWGVKGGELFF. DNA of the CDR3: TGTGCCAGCAGCTTGTGGGGGGTGAAGGGCGGGGAGCTGTTTTTT.

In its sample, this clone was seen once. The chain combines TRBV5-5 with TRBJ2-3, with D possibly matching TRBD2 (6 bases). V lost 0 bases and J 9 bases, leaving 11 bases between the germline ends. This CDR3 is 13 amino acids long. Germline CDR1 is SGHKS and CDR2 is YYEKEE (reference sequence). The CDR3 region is CASSLGVSGTQYF. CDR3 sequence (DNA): TGTGCCAGCAGCTTGGGGGTAAGCGGGACGCAGTATTTT.

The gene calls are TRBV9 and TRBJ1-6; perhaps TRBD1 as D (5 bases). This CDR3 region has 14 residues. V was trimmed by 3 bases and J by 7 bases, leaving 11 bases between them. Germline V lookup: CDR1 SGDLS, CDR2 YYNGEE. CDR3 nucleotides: TGTGCCAGCAGCGCCTTGGGGCACAATTCACCCCTCCACTTT. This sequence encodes CASSALGHNSPLHF.

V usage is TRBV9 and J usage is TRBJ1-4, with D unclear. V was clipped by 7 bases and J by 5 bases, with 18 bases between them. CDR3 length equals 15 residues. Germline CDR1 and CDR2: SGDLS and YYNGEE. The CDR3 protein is CASSPTALGNEKLFF. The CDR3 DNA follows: TGTGCCAGCTCCCCGACCGCCCTGGGCAATGAAAAACTGTTTTTT.

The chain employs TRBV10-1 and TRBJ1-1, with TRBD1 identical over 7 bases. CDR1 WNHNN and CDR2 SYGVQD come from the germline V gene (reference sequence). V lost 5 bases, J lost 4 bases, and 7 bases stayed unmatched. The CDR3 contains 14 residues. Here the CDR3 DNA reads TGCGCCAGCAGTTTCGACAGGGACGGCACTGAAGCTTTCTTT. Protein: CASSFDRDGTEAFF.

The CDR3 loop reads CASSQDLVGPLNTEAFF. CDR3 DNA sequence: TGCGCCAGCAGCCAAGATCTTGTGGGCCCCTTGAACACTGAAGCTTTCTTT. This sequence joins TRBV4-3 and TRBJ1-1; the D is unclear. This CDR3 spans 17 amino acids. V dropped 0 bases and J dropped 0 bases, with 14 bases sitting between them. The germline CDR1 and CDR2 sequences are LGHNA and YSLEER.

The CDR3 region has the DNA TGTGCCAGCAGCGCGCCGGGACTCCCCTACGAGCAGTACTTC. Protein: CASSAPGLPYEQYF. The V gene is TRBV9, the J gene TRBJ2-7, with a weak D call TRBD2 (6 bases). The CDR3 is 14 amino acids. The V and J ends lost 3 bases and 2 bases respectively, with 12 bases between them. The germline V gene has CDR1 SGDLS and CDR2 YYNGEE.

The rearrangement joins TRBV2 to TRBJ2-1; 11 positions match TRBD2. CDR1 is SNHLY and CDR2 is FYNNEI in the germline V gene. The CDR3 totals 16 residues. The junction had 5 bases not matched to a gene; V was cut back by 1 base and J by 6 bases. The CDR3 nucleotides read TGTGCCAGCAGTGAAGTTCCTAGCGGGAGGACCAATGAGCAGTTCTTC. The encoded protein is CASSEVPSGRTNEQFF.

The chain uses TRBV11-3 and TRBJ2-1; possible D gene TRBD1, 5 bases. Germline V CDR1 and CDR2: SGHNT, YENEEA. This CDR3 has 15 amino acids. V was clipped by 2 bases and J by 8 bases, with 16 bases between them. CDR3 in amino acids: CASSLYSLGRDEQFF. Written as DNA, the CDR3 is TGTGCCAGCAGCTTATATAGCCTTGGCAGGGATGAGCAGTTCTTC.

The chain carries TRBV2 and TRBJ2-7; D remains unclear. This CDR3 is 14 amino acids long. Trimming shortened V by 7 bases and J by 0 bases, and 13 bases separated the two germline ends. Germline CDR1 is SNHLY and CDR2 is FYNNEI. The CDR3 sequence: CASMSRWSSYEQYF. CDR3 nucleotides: TGTGCCAGCATGTCTCGGTGGAGCTCCTACGAGCAGTACTTC.